Included here is one T cell receptor (beta chain) sequence, with context. The target of this receptor is not known. Base-call qualities are not available, and no considerably larger clone is one nucleotide away. The record originates from a study of T cells in Graves' hyperthyroidism and ophthalmopathy (dated by TCRdb to the late 2010s). Context from the whole study: Peripheral blood was sampled at the time of initial diagnosis, prior to any treatment. To identify distinguishing TCR V-J signatures, a discovery cohort of 100 or so patients was used, comprising 40 to 45 with Graves' ophthalmopathy and some 60 with stable Graves' hyperthyroidism. The 85 to 100 discovery patients were divided at random into training and test sets in a 7:3 ratio. Thyroid tissue and blood T-cell repertoires from several Graves' hyperthyroidism patients were also compared in the study. Prospective prediction of ophthalmopathy was tested in an independent validation cohort consisting of about 20 hyperthyroidism patients and some 17 patients who later progressed to ophthalmopathy. After blood sampling, hyperthyroidism patients were treated with methimazole at a starting dose of 30 mg daily, and ophthalmopathy patients were treated with high-dose intravenous methylprednisolone. The paper describes TCR Vbeta CDR3 sequencing of 120 to 150 peripheral blood samples, made up of roughly 40 ophthalmopathy patients, approximately 73 hyperthyroidism patients and roughly 17 progressor patients. Broad study findings and their caveats: Most expanded thyroid clonotypes (frequency above 0.001) were also detected in blood, suggesting blood repertoires may reflect thyroid immune responses. During validation, the model predicted progression to ophthalmopathy a median of roughly six months ahead of onset, with approximately 70% sensitivity and around 72% specificity. No statistical method was used to set the sample size in advance, and investigators knew the group allocation. Ophthalmopathy was separated from stable hyperthyroidism by a 13 V-J signature model, with 85% to 90% sensitivity and about 81% specificity obtained in cross-validation and 80%/75% obtained in testing.

The cysteine opens and the phenylalanine closes a CDR3 of 17 amino acids. Only the CDR3 part of the read is kept: 51 bases, read in frame from the first base. Trimming takes 1 base off V and 6 bases off J; junction bases not matched to a gene: 7. The germline V gene gives CDR1 as LGHNA and CDR2 as YSLEER. Amplification of TCR beta CDR3 regions was carried out from RNA transcripts. A first-round RT-PCR of the TCR CDR3 used the HTBI primer set with the Qiagen OneStep RT-PCR kit. The libraries were constructed in a second round of multiplex PCR and then size-selected and purified. Paired-end sequencing of the libraries was performed with 100 bp reads on an Illumina HiSeq2000. Per the original workflow: Raw data were processed with SOAPnuke, discarding reads with adapters, uncalled bases, mean Phred below 15, or no exact constant-primer or identifier match. High-quality paired reads were merged using COPE v1.2.5, and each unique nucleotide sequence was defined as a clonotype. Clonotypes were aligned to IMGT TRBV, TRBD and TRBJ reference segments using MiTCR v1.1. Analysis was restricted to V-J combinations with a frequency above 0.0001, which covered 98% to 99.2% of repertoires. The TCS score was defined as F50 (clonal expansion) divided by E x V (chaos), with BLOSUM62-based TCRdist calculated between CDR3 peptides within each V-J. Welch's t-statistics and random forest reduced 514 V-J features to about 12, which were used in a naive Bayes classifier (R e1071). TCRdb itself trimmed the public reads at Q25 with fastp, ran MiXCR and retained productive beta chains. Rows matching on CDR3 protein sequence are summarized as one entry with the most common DNA and genes. TCRdb's processing, not the authors', yielded these V and J calls. The sample includes more than 500,000 distinct CDR3 sequences, with under 20% observed a single time. The biggest ten clones account for less than 4.5% of the sample.

Stable Graves' hyperthyroidism was defined as no progression to ophthalmopathy during 18 months of follow-up. The hyperthyroidism patients were between 18 and 65 years old and newly diagnosed, with a disease duration of less than 2 months. Any patient with an uncontrolled infection, another autoimmune disease, pregnancy or lactation was excluded. Diagnoses were established on the basis of clinical symptoms, serum thyroxine and TRAb, thyroid ultrasound, and orbital computed tomography. Ficoll-Paque density gradient centrifugation was used to isolate PBMCs from about 10 ml of fresh peripheral blood. Total RNA was extracted using Trizol reagent, and RNA quality was assessed on an Agilent 2100 Bioanalyzer.

The sequenced material came from blood. The sequence joins TRBV4-3 to TRBJ2-1, with TRBD2 matching 12 junction bases. The clonotype was recovered from a woman aged 25-40 years with Graves' hyperthyroidism. The CDR3: CASSQASSGRAINEQFF. The DNA is TGCGCCAGCAGCCAAGCCTCTAGCGGGAGGGCCATCAATGAGCAGTTCTTC.